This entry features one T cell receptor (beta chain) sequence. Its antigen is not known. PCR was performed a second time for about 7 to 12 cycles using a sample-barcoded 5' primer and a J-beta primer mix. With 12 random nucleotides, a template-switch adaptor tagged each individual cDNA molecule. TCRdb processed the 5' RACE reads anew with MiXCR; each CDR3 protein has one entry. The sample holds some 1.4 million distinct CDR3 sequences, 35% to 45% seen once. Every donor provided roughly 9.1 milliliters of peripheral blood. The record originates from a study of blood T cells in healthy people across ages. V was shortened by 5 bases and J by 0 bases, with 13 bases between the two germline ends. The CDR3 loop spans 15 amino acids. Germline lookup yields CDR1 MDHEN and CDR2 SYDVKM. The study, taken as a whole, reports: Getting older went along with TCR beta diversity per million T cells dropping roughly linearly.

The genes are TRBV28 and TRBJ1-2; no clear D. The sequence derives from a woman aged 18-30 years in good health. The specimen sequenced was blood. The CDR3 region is CASSPMRPANYGYTF. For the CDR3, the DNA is TGTGCCAGCAGTCCGATGAGGCCCGCTAACTATGGCTACACCTTC.